This T cell receptor beta chain originates from a study of shared clonotypes between healthy human individuals. Repertoires were generated with immunoSEQ multiplex PCR, while TCRdb's copy carries only in-frame clones and drops some. The table records roughly 2 million clones, around 95% of them present only once. A remark on this clone: Its matching antigen is unknown.

The study enrolled healthy HIV-negative adults without recent acute infections or vaccinations as donors. It was into CD45RA+ naive and CD45RA-negative memory subsets that the CD4+ cells were split. Points from the study as a whole: Larger richness was generally estimated for naive than memory subsets.

Germline V CDR1 and CDR2: ENHRY, SYGVKD. V was pared by 11 bases and J by 6 bases, with 13 bases of the junction left unmatched. This CDR3 is built from 16 residues. The sequenced sample consisted of naive CD4+ T cells sorted from blood. Subset indicated: CD45RA+ positively selected. This clonotype originated in a man aged 18-30 years in good health. The rearrangement joins TRBV10-3 to TRBJ2-1, with 13 bases that match TRBD2. In DNA, the CDR3 is TGTGCCTCAACTAGGACTAGCGGGGGAATGGGCAATGAGCAGTTCTTC. It encodes CASTRTSGGMGNEQFF.